The 5 T cell receptor beta chains below come from one sample, sequenced in a study of blood T cell repertoires in COVID-19. Produced via immunoSEQ multiplex PCR; TCRdb's table is partial and in-frame only. This table holds approximately 300,000 clones, more than 85% found once. The material sequenced was PBMCs or T cells enriched from blood (not recorded which). These receptors all come from a woman between 25 and 40 years old who had recovered from COVID-19.

The chain carries TRBV7-9 and TRBJ2-2; 10 bases match TRBD2. The CDR3 has 17 amino acids. Germline CDR1 and CDR2: SEHNR and FQNEAQ (reference sequence). Trimming cost V 5 bases and J 8 bases; bases outside gene matches: 14. CDR3 region: CASSDPLAGELRGELFF. DNA for the CDR3: TGTGCCAGCAGCGACCCCCTAGCGGGGGAGCTTCGTGGGGAGCTGTTTTTT.

The chain has TRBV11-2 and TRBJ2-7, with 12 bases aligning to TRBD1. Germline CDR1 and CDR2: SGHAT and FQNNGV. The J segment lost 5 bases and the V segment lost 6 bases, leaving 5 bases of the junction unmatched. The CDR3 length is 14 residues. The CDR3 protein is CASRGTGGFHEQYF. CDR3 coding DNA: TGTGCCAGCAGAGGGACAGGGGGCTTCCACGAGCAGTACTTC.

The chain has TRBV12-3 or TRBV12-4 and TRBJ2-1, with TRBD1 as a possible D gene (5 bases). V was cut by 4 bases and J by 9 bases, with 10 bases left in between. The CDR3 covers 12 residues. Here the CDR3 reads CASSSRGSEQFF. DNA for the CDR3: TGTGCCAGCAGTTCAAGGGGTTCTGAGCAGTTCTTC.

This chain links TRBV7-9 with TRBJ2-1, with a tentative D call TRBD2 (6 bases). The CDR3 covers 15 residues. Germline V CDR1 and CDR2: SEHNR, FQNEAQ (reference sequence). The V gene lost 5 bases and the J gene lost 4 bases, with 15 bases spanning the gap. CDR3 coding DNA: TGTGCCAGCAGCCGAGACCGCGGGGATTACAATGAGCAGTTCTTC. This encodes CASSRDRGDYNEQFF.

Regarding this clone: Other nucleotide sequences in the sample specify the same CDR3. V usage is TRBV19 and J usage is TRBJ1-5, with 7 bases lining up with TRBD1. This CDR3 is built from 15 residues. Trimming took 6 bases from V and 3 from J; bases not matched to a gene: 8. Germline assignment: CDR1 LNHDA and CDR2 SQIVND (reference sequence). The chain's CDR3 is CASRTTGVSNQPQHF. In nucleotides, the CDR3 is TGTGCCAGTAGAACAACAGGGGTCTCCAATCAGCCCCAGCATTTT.